This entry lists 18 T cell receptor beta chains sequenced from one sample in a study of cytomegalovirus exposure and HLA in healthy donors. Primers for the PCR totalled 60 Vbeta and 13 Jbeta. The method was immunoSEQ multiplex PCR; TCRdb's version includes in-frame clones alone and lacks a portion of them. This sample has more than 80,000 clones; around three quarters occur once, and the top ten carry roughly 6.5%. The sequenced material came from PBMCs. The receptors were sampled from a woman aged 45 to 65 in good health and CMV-seropositive.

This chain uses TRBV30 with TRBJ1-3, with a tentative D call TRBD1 (5 bases). Germline values: CDR1 GTSNPN, CDR2 SVGIG (reference sequence). The CDR3 totals 15 residues. V was trimmed by 0 bases and J by 8 bases, leaving 17 bases between them. CDR3 sequence (DNA): TGTGCCTGGAGTGTCCGCGGGACCATAGGCTACACCATATATTTT. Encoded protein: CAWSVRGTIGYTIYF.

This clone turned up a few times. This chain uses TRBV7-6 with TRBJ2-3; tentative D call: TRBD1 (6 bases). V lost 5 bases and J lost 6, with 12 bases in between. The CDR3 extends over 13 amino acids. Germline lookup yields CDR1 SGHVS and CDR2 FNYEAQ. CDR3 in amino acids: CASSLWTADTQYF. The DNA of the CDR3 is TGTGCCAGCAGCCTGTGGACAGCCGATACGCAGTATTTT.

The chain employs TRBV7-3 and TRBJ2-3; perhaps TRBD2 as D (6 bases). CDR3 length: 17 residues. V gave up 2 bases and J gave up 1 base, with 16 bases separating them. CDR1 is SGHTA, CDR2 FQGTGA, per germline. The CDR3 protein is CASSLATRERGTDTQYF. Here the CDR3 DNA reads TGTGCCAGCAGCTTAGCGACTAGGGAAAGGGGCACAGATACGCAGTATTTT.

V usage is TRBV28 and J usage is TRBJ2-2; unclear D gene. CDR3 size: 14 residues. Germline loops: CDR1 MDHEN, CDR2 SYDVKM. Trimming removed 3 bases at V and 7 bases at J, with 12 bases between. This chain's CDR3 is CASSLVRVVGELFF. The CDR3 bases are TGTGCCAGCAGTTTGGTCCGAGTCGTCGGGGAGCTGTTTTTT.

This chain connects TRBV19 to TRBJ1-6; 8 bases align to TRBD1. CDR1 and CDR2 (germline): LNHDA, SQIVND (reference sequence). V trimming: 1 base; J trimming: 8 bases; junction bases outside the gene matches: 10. This CDR3 contains 17 residues. Here the CDR3 reads CASSIGTGSSMDSPLHF. CDR3 nucleotide sequence: TGTGCCAGTAGTATAGGGACAGGGAGTTCGATGGATTCACCCCTCCACTTT.

The chain recombines TRBV6-1 with TRBJ1-1; D not certain. Between the trimmed V and J ends, which lost 8 bases and 7 bases, there was a span of 14 bases. Germline V lookup: CDR1 MNHNS, CDR2 SASEGT. The CDR3 totals 12 residues. The DNA for the CDR3 is TGTGCCAGCTCACTGAACCGGGATGAAGCTTTCTTT. Translating gives CASSLNRDEAFF.

This sequence joins TRBV2 and TRBJ2-5; D may be TRBD2 (6 bases). V was trimmed by 1 base and J by 0 bases, leaving 18 bases between them. Germline-derived CDR1 and CDR2 are SNHLY and FYNNEI. This CDR3 has 18 residues. CDR3: CASSEDGGEGHYQETQYF. DNA for the CDR3: TGTGCCAGCAGTGAAGACGGGGGAGAGGGGCATTACCAAGAGACCCAGTACTTC.

This clone was picked up a small number of times. This sequence joins TRBV15 and TRBJ2-3; 13 bases line up with TRBD2. The V gene's germline CDR1 is LNHNV and CDR2 YYDKDF (reference sequence). J gave up 4 bases and V 1 base, and 11 bases lay outside the gene matches. The CDR3 loop spans 19 amino acids. In nucleotides, the CDR3 is TGTGCCACCAGCAGAGGGAGGACTAGCGGGGGCCCCGGGGCAGATACGCAGTATTTT. The encoded protein is CATSRGRTSGGPGADTQYF.

This clone was detected only a few times. The DNA of the CDR3 is TGTGCCAGCAGGTCTACGGGACAGTTCGAAAAACTGTTTTTT. It yields the protein CASRSTGQFEKLFF. This rearrangement joins TRBV6-5 to TRBJ1-4; TRBD1 matches at 7 bases. This CDR3 has 14 residues. Germline lookup yields CDR1 MNHEY and CDR2 SVGAGI. Germline trimming cut 6 bases from V and 8 bases from J; bases unmatched to any gene: 9.

The chain uses TRBV11-1 and TRBJ1-1; TRBD1 agrees at 8 bases. Germline-derived CDR1 and CDR2 are SGHAT and FQDESV (reference sequence). V dropped 5 bases and J dropped 1; count of bases not matched to a gene: 6. CDR3 length equals 15 residues. The CDR3 nucleotides are TGTGCCAGCAGCCACAGGACAGGGAGGAACACTGAAGCTTTCTTT. Translated, it gives CASSHRTGRNTEAFF. The whole variable domain, filled in from reference TRBV11-1 and TRBJ1-1, reads EAEVAQSPRYKITEKSQAVAFWCDPISGHATLYWYRQILGQGPELLVQFQDESVVDDSQLPKDRFSAERLKGVDSTLKIQPAELGDSAMYLCASSHRTGRNTEAFFGQGTRLTVV.

This chain connects TRBV5-1 to TRBJ2-1; TRBD2 agrees at 15 bases. The ends lost 0 bases at V and 10 bases at J; junction bases unmatched: 2. CDR1 SGHRS and CDR2 YFSETQ come from the germline V gene. The CDR3 consists of 15 residues. Here the CDR3 reads CASSLEGTSGGEQFF. The DNA of the CDR3 is TGCGCCAGCAGCTTGGAAGGGACTAGCGGGGGGGAGCAGTTCTTC.

This clone came up a few times. V usage is TRBV18 and J usage is TRBJ2-1; the D gene is possibly TRBD2 (5 bases). The V end lost 0 bases, the J end lost 0 bases, and 12 bases lay between the germline ends. Germline CDR1 KGHSH, CDR2 LQKENI. This CDR3 has 17 residues. The DNA for the CDR3 is TGTGCCAGCTCACCACCCTCCGCGGGCCGCTCCTACAATGAGCAGTTCTTC. This codes for CASSPPSAGRSYNEQFF.

The chain employs TRBV7-2 and TRBJ2-5; 14 bases line up with TRBD2. Germline V gene lookup returns CDR1 SGHTA and CDR2 FQGNSA. The V segment lost 3 bases and the J segment 3 bases; nucleotides outside the gene matches: 3. CDR3 length equals 16 residues. The CDR3 region has the DNA TGTGCCAGCAGCTTCCAGGGACTAGCGGGGGAAGAGACCCAGTACTTC. Protein product: CASSFQGLAGEETQYF.

The chain combines TRBV9 with TRBJ1-3, with a weak D call TRBD1 (6 bases). Trimming removed 2 bases at V and 3 bases at J, with 12 bases between. The CDR3 sequence is 15 residues long. The germline gives CDR1 SGDLS, CDR2 YYNGEE. Here the CDR3 reads CASSVGTPIGNTIYF. CDR3 in DNA: TGTGCCAGCAGCGTGGGGACACCAATTGGAAACACCATATATTTT.

The V call is TRBV30, the J call TRBJ2-7, with TRBD1 as a possible D gene (5 bases). CDR3 length: 13 amino acids. Germline assignment: CDR1 GTSNPN and CDR2 SVGIG (reference sequence). The V gene lost 3 bases and the J gene lost 6 bases, with 15 bases spanning the gap. This chain's CDR3 is CAWSLLQGSEQYF. The CDR3 DNA reads as TGTGCCTGGAGCCTGTTGCAGGGTTCCGAGCAGTACTTC.

The V gene is TRBV4-1, the J gene TRBJ2-3; D not resolved. V lost 1 base to trimming and J lost 6 bases, with 11 bases between them. The CDR3 contains 14 residues. Germline lookup yields CDR1 MGHRA and CDR2 YSYEKL. The CDR3 nucleotides read TGCGCCAGCAGCCAAGCTCAGGAAGGCGATACGCAGTATTTT. Amino acid sequence: CASSQAQEGDTQYF.

V and J are TRBV7-2 and TRBJ2-7; no clear D. Per the germline V gene, CDR1 is SGHTA and CDR2 is FQGNSA. The CDR3 consists of 11 residues. With 6 bases removed from V and 3 bases from J, the gap between germline ends came to 6 bases. The CDR3: CASSYYYEQYF. For the CDR3, the DNA is TGTGCCAGCAGTTACTACTACGAGCAGTACTTC.

The chain has TRBV7-8 and TRBJ2-1, with 10 bases that match TRBD2. The CDR3 consists of 16 residues. Germline V CDR1 and CDR2: SGHVS, FQNEAQ. J lost 8 bases, V lost 2 bases, and 9 bases had no gene match. Here the CDR3 DNA reads TGTGCCAGCAGCTTATTGCCGTCTAGCGGGGGTCATGAGCAGTTCTTC. It yields the protein CASSLLPSSGGHEQFF.